Sequencing of this TCR beta chain was carried out in a study of T cells after yellow fever vaccination. The study's findings and limits: Though it reached lower strength, the secondary response hit its peak faster, day 5 versus 15. One caveat is that FACS-sorted repertoires could contain abundant clonotypes contaminating from the bulk population. Booster samples showed a return of most primary-vaccination clones (almost 97% CD4, around 88% CD8).

This clonotype was counted ten times or more. Its antigen is unknown. Germline CDR1 is MNHEY and CDR2 is SVGEGT. The V end lost 4 bases, the J end lost 10 bases, and 17 bases lay between the germline ends. The CDR3 has 14 residues. A 5'RACE template-switching step, the method used to make TCR cDNA, added a universal primer site and UMIs. TCRdb re-called the 5' RACE reads with MiXCR, one entry per CDR3 protein. The data hold 300,000 to 350,000 distinct CDR3 sequences, with around 4.4% observed a single time. The sample here was PBMCs, taken 15 days after the yellow fever booster vaccination. The sequence derives from a man in his late teens or twenties who received the YFV17D yellow fever vaccine. The chain couples TRBV6-2 or TRBV6-3 to TRBJ2-1; either TRBD1 or TRBD2 may fit D (5 bases each). The CDR3 coding sequence is TGTGCCAGCAGTTCTAATCAGGGAGAAGGAGAGCAGTTCTTC. It translates to CASSSNQGEGEQFF.